This entry is about one TCR beta chain. The antigen it binds to is not known. Base-call qualities are not available, and no considerably larger clone is one nucleotide away. Collaborating institutions collected whole blood in K2EDTA tubes following their own protocols. Collaborator samples were shipped for TCRbeta analysis as frozen whole blood, isolated PBMCs, or DNA extracted from either sample type. The V end loses 5 bases and the J end loses 0 bases, and a stretch of 19 bases separates them. Reading the germline V gene gives CDR1 MDHEN and CDR2 SYDVKM. The CDR3 runs 18 amino acids, cysteine and phenylalanine included. Just CDR3 DNA is preserved here, 54 bases in frame from base 1. This sample stems from a study of blood T cell repertoires in COVID-19 (dated by TCRdb to 2018 to 2021). About the full investigation: Collaborator samples came from the United States, Italy and Spain and covered acute and convalescent phases of COVID-19. The material from the prospective study consisted of cDNA or gDNA derived from T cells, B-cell-depleted T cells, or PBMCs. The repertoires were released in a freely available public database meant as a resource for research on the immune response to SARS-CoV-2. Samples were obtained from the ongoing ImmuneRACE study (first 160 participants) and from approximately 1,200 subjects provided by 6 global collaborators. Deeply sampled blood TCRbeta repertoires from subjects exposed to, actively infected with, or recovered from COVID-19 were included in the dataset. Nearly every sample came with metadata listing a de-identified subject ID, COVID-19 status, age in years and sex. Where available, HLA class I and class II types were taken from metadata supplied by the sample provider and were not determined by assay-based typing.

Beyond this particular receptor, the publication reports: Clinical and demographic metadata were provided uncurated, with the amount varying by source and participant.

The immunoSEQ Assay, a bias-controlled multiplex PCR, was used to amplify TCRbeta CDR3 regions from genomic DNA. As for the authors' bioinformatics: The number of nucleated cells in each sample was estimated by amplification of reference gene primers within the assay. To quantify the absolute abundance of each unique TCRbeta CDR3 rearrangement, sequence reads were collapsed and filtered. For each sample, productive Simpson clonality was calculated as the square root of Simpson's diversity index over productive rearrangements. In its TCRdb copy, this immuneACCESS table keeps in-frame sequences only and misses some clones. Where compared with another copy, unresolved V genes explain less than half of these, and the others have no known cause. The V and J calls and the clone size are those of that table, but D and trimming were determined from the DNA. This sample comprises about 140,000 clones, approximately 80% of them detected only once. The ten largest clones take up just under 2% of the sample.

The sequence derives from a woman aged 60-70 years with acute or convalescent COVID-19. Sequenced material: peripheral blood. The chain is assembled from TRBV28 and TRBJ2-2; a weak D assignment points to TRBD2 (5 bases agree). The CDR3 has the sequence CASSPIPGSVTNTGELFF. The DNA is as follows: TGTGCCAGCAGTCCCATACCCGGTAGCGTAACGAACACCGGGGAGCTGTTTTTT.